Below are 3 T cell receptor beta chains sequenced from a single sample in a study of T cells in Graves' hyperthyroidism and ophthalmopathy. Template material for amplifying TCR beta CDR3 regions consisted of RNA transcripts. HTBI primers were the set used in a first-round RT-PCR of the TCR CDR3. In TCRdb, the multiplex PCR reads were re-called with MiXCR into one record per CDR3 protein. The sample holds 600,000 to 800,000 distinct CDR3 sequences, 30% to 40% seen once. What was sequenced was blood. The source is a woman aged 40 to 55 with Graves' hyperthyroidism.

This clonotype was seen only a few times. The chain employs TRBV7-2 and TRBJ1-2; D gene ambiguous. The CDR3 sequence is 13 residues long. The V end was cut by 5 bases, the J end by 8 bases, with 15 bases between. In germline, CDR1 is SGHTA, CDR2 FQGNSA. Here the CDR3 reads CASSRNSKGGYTF. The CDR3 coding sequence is TGTGCCAGCAGCAGAAATTCAAAAGGGGGCTACACCTTC. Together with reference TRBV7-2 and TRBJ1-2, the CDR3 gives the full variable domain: GAGVSQSPSNKVTEKGKDVELRCDPISGHTALYWYRQSLGQGLEFLIYFQGNSAPDKSGLPSDRFSAERTGGSVSTLTIQRTQQEDSAVYLCASSRNSKGGYTFGSGTRLTVV.

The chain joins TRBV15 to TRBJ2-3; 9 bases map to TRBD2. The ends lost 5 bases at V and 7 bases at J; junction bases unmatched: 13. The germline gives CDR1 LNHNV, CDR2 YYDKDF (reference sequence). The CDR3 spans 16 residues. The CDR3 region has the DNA TGTGCCACCAGCTGGGGGTTAGGGCTAGCGGGACATACGCAGTATTTT. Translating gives CATSWGLGLAGHTQYF.

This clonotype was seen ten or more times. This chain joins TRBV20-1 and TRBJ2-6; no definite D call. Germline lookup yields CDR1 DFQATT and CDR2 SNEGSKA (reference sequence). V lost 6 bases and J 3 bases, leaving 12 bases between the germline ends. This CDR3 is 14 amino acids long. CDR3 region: CSAVVQFGANVLTF. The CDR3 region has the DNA TGCAGTGCCGTCGTTCAATTTGGGGCCAACGTCCTGACTTTC.